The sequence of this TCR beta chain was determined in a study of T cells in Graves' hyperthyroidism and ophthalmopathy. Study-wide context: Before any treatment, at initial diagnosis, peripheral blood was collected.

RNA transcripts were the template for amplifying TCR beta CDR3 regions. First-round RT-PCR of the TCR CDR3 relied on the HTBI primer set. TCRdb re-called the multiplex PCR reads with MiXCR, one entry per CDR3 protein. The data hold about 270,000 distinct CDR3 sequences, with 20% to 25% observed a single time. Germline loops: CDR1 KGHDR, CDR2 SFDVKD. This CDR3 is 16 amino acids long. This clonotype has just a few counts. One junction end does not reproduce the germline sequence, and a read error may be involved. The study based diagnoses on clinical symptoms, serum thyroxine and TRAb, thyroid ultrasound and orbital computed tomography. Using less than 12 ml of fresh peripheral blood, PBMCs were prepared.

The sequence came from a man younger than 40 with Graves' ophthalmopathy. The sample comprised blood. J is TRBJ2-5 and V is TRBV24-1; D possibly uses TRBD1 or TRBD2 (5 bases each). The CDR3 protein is CATSNLRIGAGETQYF. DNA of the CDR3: TGTGCCACCAGTAATTTGCGGATAGGGGCGGGAGAGACCCAGTACTTC.